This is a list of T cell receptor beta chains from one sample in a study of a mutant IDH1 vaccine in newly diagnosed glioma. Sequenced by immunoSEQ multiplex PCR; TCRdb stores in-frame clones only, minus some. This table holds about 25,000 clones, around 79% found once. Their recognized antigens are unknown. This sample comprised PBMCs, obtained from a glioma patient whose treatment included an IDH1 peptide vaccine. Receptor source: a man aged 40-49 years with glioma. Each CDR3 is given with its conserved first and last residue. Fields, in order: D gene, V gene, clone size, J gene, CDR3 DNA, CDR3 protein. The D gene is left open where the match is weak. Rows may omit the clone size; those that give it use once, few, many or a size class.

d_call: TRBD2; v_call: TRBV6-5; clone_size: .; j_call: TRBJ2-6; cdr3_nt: TGTGCCAGCAGTTTTCGGGGGGAAGGGGCCAACGTCCTGACTTTC; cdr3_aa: CASSFRGEGANVLTF
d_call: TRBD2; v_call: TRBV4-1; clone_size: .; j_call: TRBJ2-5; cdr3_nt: TGCGCCAGCAGCCCCGGACTAGCGGGTAAAGAGACCCAGTACTTC; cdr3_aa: CASSPGLAGKETQYF
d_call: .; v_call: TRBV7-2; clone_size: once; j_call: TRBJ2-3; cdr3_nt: TGTGCCAGCAGCCGCACCACTGGGGGGGATACGCAGTATTTT; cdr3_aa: CASSRTTGGDTQYF
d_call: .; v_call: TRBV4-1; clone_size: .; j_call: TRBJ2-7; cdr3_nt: TGCGCCAGCAGCCAAGTTTGGCCAGGGCCCTCCTACGAGCAGTACTTC; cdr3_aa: CASSQVWPGPSYEQYF
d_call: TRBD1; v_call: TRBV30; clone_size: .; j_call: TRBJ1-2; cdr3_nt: TGTGCCTGGAGTTCGACAGGGGGCATCTATGGCTACACCTTC; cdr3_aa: CAWSSTGGIYGYTF
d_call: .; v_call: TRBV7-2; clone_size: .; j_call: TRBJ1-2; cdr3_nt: TGTGCCAGCAGCTTAGCGCGTATGGGGCGCGGACGTGAGGCCTTC; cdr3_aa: CASSLARMGRGREAF
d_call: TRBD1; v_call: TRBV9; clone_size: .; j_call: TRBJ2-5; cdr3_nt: TGTGCCAGCAGCGTTCGGACAGGGGACTACCAAGAGACCCAGTACTTC; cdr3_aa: CASSVRTGDYQETQYF
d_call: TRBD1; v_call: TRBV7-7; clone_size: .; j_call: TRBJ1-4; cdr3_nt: TGTGCCAGCAGCACCGGGACAGAAGGAAAACTGTTTTTT; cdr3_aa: CASSTGTEGKLFF
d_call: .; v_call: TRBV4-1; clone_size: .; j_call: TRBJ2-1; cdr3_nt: TGCGCCAGCACTGGGGGAACGGGCCCCAATGAGCAGTTCTTC; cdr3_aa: CASTGGTGPNEQFF
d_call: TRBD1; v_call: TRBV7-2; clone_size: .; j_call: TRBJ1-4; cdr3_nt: TGTGCCAGCAGCTGGAGGTGGGACAGTAATGAAAAACTGTTTTTT; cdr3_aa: CASSWRWDSNEKLFF
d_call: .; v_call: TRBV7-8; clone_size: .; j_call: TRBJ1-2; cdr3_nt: TGTGCCAGCAGCTTAAATTTCGGGGCAGGGTCAATCTATGGCTACACCTTC; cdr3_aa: CASSLNFGAGSIYGYTF
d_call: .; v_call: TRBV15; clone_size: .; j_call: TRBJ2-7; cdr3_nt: TGTGCCACCAGCAGAGACAGGGGGGCGGACGAGCAGTACTTC; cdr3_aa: CATSRDRGADEQYF
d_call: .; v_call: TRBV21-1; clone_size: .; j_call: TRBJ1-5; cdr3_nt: TGTGCCAGCAGCAAGATCACCCGCCCGAGGGGGGATCAGCCCCAGCATTTT; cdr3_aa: CASSKITRPRGDQPQHF
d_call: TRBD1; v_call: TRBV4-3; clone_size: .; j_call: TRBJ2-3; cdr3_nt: TGCGCCAGCAGCCAAGAGATTGGGACAGGAACAGATACGCAGTATTTT; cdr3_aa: CASSQEIGTGTDTQYF
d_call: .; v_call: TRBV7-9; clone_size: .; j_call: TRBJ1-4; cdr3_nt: TGTGCCAGCAGCTACCGACAGGCAACTAATGAAAAACTGTTTTTT; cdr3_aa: CASSYRQATNEKLFF
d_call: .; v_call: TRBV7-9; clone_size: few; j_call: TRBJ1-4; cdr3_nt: TGTGCCAGCAGCGGAGAGGTTGAAAAACTGTTTTTT; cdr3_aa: CASSGEVEKLFF
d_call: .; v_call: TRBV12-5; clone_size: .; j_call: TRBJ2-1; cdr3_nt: TGTGCTAGTGGCCTCGGCCAGGCGGGTCTTGAGCAGTTCTTC; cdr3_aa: CASGLGQAGLEQFF
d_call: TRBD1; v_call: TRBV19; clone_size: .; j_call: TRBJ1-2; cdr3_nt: TGTGCCAGTAGTATTAGTCTAATTTGGGCACAGGGGCGAAACTATGGCTACACCTTC; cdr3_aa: CASSISLIWAQGRNYGYTF
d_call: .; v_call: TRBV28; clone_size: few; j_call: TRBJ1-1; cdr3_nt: TGTGCCAGCAGTTTCGGAGGATCGGGGACTGAAGCTTTCTTT; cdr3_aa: CASSFGGSGTEAFF
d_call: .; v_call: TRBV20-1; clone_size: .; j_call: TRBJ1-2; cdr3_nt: TGCAGTGCTAGAGATGCGGGTGGCTACACCTTC; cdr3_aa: CSARDAGGYTF
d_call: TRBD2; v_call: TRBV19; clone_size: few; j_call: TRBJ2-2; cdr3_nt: TGTGCCAGTAGTACGGGCACTAGCGGGAACACCGGGGAGCTGTTTTTT; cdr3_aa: CASSTGTSGNTGELFF
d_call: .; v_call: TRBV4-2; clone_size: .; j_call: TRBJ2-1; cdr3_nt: TGTGCCAGCAGCCAAGTAGGGCTGTACAATGAGCAGTTCTTC; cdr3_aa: CASSQVGLYNEQFF
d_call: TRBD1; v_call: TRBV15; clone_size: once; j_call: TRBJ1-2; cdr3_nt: TGTGCCACCAGCAGAGCTACAGGGGACTATGGCTACACCTTC; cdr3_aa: CATSRATGDYGYTF
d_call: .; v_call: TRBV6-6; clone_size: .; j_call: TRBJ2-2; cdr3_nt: TGTGCCAGCGGGAAGGTGGGGGACACCGGGGAGCTGTTTTTT; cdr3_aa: CASGKVGDTGELFF
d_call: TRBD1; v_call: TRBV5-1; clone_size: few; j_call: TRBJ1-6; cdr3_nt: TGCGCCAGCAGCTTGGCGGGACAGGGAAGCTCACCCCTCCACTTT; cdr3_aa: CASSLAGQGSSPLHF
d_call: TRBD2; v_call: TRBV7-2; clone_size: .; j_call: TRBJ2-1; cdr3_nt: TGTGCCAGCAGCTTAGGAGCGGGAACTTACAATGAGCAGTTCTTC; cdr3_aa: CASSLGAGTYNEQFF
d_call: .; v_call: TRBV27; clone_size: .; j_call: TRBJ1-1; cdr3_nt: TGTGCCAGCAGTTTAACACCGAACACTGAAGCTTTCTTT; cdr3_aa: CASSLTPNTEAFF
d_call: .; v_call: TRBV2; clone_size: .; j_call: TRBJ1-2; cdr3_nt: TGTGCCAGCTCTAGCAATCAGGTCTATGGCTACACCTTC; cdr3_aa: CASSSNQVYGYTF
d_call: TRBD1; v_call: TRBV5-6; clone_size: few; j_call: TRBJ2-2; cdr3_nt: TGTGCCAGCAGCCTTTTTGGACAGGGGGACACCGGGGAGCTGTTTTTT; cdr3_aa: CASSLFGQGDTGELFF
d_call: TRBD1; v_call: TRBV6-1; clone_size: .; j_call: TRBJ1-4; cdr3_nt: TGTGCCAGCAGTGAAGGGACAGGGGGCTATGAAAAACTGTTTTTT; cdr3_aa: CASSEGTGGYEKLFF
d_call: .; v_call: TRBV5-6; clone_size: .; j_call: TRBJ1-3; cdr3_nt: TGTGCCAGCAGCTTATTCAGGAATCGGATATACTCTGGAAACACCATATATTTT; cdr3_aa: CASSLFRNRIYSGNTIYF
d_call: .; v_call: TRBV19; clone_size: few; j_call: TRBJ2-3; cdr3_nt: TGTGCCAGTACCCCTATGTCCGGGAGCGCAGATACGCAGTATTTT; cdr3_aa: CASTPMSGSADTQYF
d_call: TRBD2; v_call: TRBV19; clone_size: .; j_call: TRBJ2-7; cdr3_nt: TGTGCCAGTAGGCCCGGGACTAGCGCATCGTACGAGCAGTACTTC; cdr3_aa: CASRPGTSASYEQYF
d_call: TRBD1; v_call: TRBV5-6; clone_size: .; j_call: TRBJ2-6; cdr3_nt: TGTGCCAGCAGCTTGGTACAGGGGTCTGGGGCCAACGTCCTGACTTTC; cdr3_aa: CASSLVQGSGANVLTF
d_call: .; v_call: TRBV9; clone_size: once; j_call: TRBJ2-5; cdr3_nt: TGTGCCAGCAGCGTAGGGGTCCTTGGCCAAGAGACCCAGTACTTC; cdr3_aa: CASSVGVLGQETQYF
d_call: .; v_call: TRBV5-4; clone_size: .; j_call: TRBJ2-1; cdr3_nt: TGTGCCAGCAGCTGGACAGTTCGCGATGAGCAGTTCTTC; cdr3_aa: CASSWTVRDEQFF
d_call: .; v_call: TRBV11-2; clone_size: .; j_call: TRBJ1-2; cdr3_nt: TGTGCCAGCAGCGACGGTGTGGATGGCTACACCTTC; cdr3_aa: CASSDGVDGYTF
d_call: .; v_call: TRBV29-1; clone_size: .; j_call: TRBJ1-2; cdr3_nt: TGCAGCGCCATTTTATCGCAAGGGGGAATATATGGCTACACCTTC; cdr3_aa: CSAILSQGGIYGYTF
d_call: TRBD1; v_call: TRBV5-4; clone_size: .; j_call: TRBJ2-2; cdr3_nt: TGTGCCAGCAGTCCACCCCCGGGACAGGGGGGGAACACCGGGGAGCTGTTTTTT; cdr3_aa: CASSPPPGQGGNTGELFF
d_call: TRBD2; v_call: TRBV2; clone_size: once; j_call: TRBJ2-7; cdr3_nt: TGTGCCAGCAGCCCAACTAGCGGAGGCCTCGGCGAGCAGTACTTC; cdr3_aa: CASSPTSGGLGEQYF
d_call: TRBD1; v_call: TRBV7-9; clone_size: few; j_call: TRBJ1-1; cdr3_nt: TGTGCCAGCAGCTCGAGGGACAGGGGAGATGCTTTCTTT; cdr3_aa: CASSSRDRGDAFF
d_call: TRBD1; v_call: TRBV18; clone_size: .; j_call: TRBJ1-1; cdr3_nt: TGTGCCAGCTCAAAGACAGGGGAGAGGACTGAAGCTTTCTTT; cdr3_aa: CASSKTGERTEAFF
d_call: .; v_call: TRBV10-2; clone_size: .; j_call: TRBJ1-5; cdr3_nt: TGCGCCAGCAGTCCGACGCTGGGGCATCAGCCCCAGCATTTT; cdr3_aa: CASSPTLGHQPQHF
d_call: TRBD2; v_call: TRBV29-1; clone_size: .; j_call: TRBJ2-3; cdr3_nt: TGCAGCGTCGCCGGGACTAGCGGGAGAGCAGATACGCAGTATTTT; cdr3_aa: CSVAGTSGRADTQYF
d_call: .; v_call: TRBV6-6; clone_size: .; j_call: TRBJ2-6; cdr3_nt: TGTGCCAGCCACTTTCCCGGGGCCAACGTCCTGACTTTC; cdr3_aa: CASHFPGANVLTF
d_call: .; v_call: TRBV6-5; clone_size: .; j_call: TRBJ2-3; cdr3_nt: TGTGCCAGCAGTTACCATCAGGGAGATACGCAGTATTTT; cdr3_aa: CASSYHQGDTQYF
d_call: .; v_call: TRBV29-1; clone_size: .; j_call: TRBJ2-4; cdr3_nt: TGCAGCGTTGAAGCAGGGAAAGGAAACATTCAGTACTTC; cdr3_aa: CSVEAGKGNIQYF
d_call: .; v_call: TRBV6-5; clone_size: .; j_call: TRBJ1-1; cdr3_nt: TGTGCCAGCAGTTACAGGGAGATGAACACTGAAGTTTTCTTT; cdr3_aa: CASSYREMNTEVFF
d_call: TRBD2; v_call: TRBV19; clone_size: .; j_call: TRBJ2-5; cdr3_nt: TGTGCCAGTAGTATAACCCACGGGAGGACGGGAGAGACCCAGTACTTC; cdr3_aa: CASSITHGRTGETQYF
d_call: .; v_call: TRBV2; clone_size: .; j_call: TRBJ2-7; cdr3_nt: TGTGCCAGCAGTGAGGAGCAAAGCTCCTACGAGCAGTACTTC; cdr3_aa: CASSEEQSSYEQYF
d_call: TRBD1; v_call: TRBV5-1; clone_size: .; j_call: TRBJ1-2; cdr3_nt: TGCGCCAGCAGCTTGGGACACCGGGACAGGGGTCACGGCTACACCTTC; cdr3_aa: CASSLGHRDRGHGYTF
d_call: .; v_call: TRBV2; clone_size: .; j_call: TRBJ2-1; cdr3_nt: TGTGCCAGCAGTGAGGTACTCAATGAGCAGTTCTTC; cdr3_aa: CASSEVLNEQFF
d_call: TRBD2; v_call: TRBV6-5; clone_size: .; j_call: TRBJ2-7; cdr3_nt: TGTGCCAGCAGTTACGTGATAGCGGGGACCTCCTACGAGCAGTACTTC; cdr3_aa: CASSYVIAGTSYEQYF
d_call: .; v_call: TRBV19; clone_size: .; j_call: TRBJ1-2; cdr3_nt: TGTGCCAGTAGTACTTACAGGGAAAACTATGGCTACACCTTC; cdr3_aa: CASSTYRENYGYTF
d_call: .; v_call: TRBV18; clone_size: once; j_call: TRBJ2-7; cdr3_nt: TGTGCCAGCTCACCGACAAGAGGAAGACACGAGCAGTACTTC; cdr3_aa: CASSPTRGRHEQYF
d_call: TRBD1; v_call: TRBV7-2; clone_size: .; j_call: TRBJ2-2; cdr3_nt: TGTGCCAGCAGCTGGGGACAGGGGACCACCGGGGAGCTGTTTTTT; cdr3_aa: CASSWGQGTTGELFF